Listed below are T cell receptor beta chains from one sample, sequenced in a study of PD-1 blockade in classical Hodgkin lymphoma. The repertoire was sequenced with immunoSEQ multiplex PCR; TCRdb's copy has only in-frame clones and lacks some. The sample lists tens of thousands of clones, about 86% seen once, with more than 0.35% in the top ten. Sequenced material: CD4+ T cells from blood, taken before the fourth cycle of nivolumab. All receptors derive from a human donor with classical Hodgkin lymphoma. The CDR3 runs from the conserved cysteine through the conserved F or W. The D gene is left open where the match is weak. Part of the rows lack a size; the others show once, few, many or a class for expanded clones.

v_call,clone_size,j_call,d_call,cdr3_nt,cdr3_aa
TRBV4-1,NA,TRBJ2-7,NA,TGCGCCAGCAGCCAATCCGGGGGCTCATCCTACGAGCAGTACTTC,CASSQSGGSSYEQYF
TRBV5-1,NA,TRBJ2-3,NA,TGCGCCAGCAGACAGGGAGTGTCAGATACGCAGTATTTT,CASRQGVSDTQYF
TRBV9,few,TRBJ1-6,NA,TGTGCCAGCAGCGTAGGTGGGAATTCACCCCTCCACTTT,CASSVGGNSPLHF
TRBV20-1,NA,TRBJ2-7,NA,TGCAGTGCTCATGACAGCCCTGAGCAGTACTTC,CSAHDSPEQYF
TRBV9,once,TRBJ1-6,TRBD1,TGTGCCAGCAGCGTAGAAGGACAGGATAATTCACCCCTCCACTTT,CASSVEGQDNSPLHF
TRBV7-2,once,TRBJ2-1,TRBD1,TGTGCCAGCAGCGACCGGGACAGTCCGCCCTACAATGAGCAGTTCTTC,CASSDRDSPPYNEQFF
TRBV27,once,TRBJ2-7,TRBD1,TGTGCCAGCAGTGTACAACCGGGACAGAACTACGAGCAGTACTTC,CASSVQPGQNYEQYF
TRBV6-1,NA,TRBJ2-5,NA,TGTGCCAGCAGTGCGGCCCAAGAGACCCAGTACTTC,CASSAAQETQYF
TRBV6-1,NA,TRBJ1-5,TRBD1,TGTGCCAGCAGTGGGAGGGGACAGGGGAGGAAGCCCCAGCATTTT,CASSGRGQGRKPQHF
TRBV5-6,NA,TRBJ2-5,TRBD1,TGTGCCAGCAGCATGGACAGGGGGGAGACCCAGTACTTC,CASSMDRGETQYF
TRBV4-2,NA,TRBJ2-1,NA,TGTGCCAGCAGCCAAGATGGTGGGGCCTACAATGAGCAGTTCTTC,CASSQDGGAYNEQFF
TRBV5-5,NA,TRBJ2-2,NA,TGTGCCAGCAGCCCAATGAACACCGGGGAGCTGTTTTTT,CASSPMNTGELFF
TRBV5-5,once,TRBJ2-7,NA,TGTGCCAGCAGCTTGGTTGGACTCCCGAGATCCTACGAGCAGTACTTC,CASSLVGLPRSYEQYF
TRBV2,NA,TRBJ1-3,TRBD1,TGTGCCAGCAGTGAAACAGGGGCTGGAAACACCATATATTTT,CASSETGAGNTIYF
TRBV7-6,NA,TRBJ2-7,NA,TGTGCCAGCAGCGGACGAGGGGGCGAGCAGTACTTC,CASSGRGGEQYF
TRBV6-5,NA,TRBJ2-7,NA,TGTGCCAGCAGTTACGGCGGCAGGGTAGTCAACGAGCAGTACTTC,CASSYGGRVVNEQYF
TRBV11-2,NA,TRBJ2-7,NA,TGTGCCAGCAGCCCGCCTAGGGGCGGCCCTTACGGCGAGCAGTACTTC,CASSPPRGGPYGEQYF
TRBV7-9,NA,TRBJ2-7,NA,TGTGCCAGCAGCAGGGCCTACGAGCAGTACTTC,CASSRAYEQYF
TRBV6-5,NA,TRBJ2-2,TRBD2,TGTGCCAGCAGGATTAGCGGGGGGCTGGGCGGGGAGCTGTTTTTT,CASRISGGLGGELFF
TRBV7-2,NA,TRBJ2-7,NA,TGTGCCAGCAGCTTAGCGGGACTTGTCTACTACGAGCAGTACTTC,CASSLAGLVYYEQYF
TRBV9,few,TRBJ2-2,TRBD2,TGTGCCAGCAGCGCGGGACTAGCGTACACCGGGGAGCTGTTTTTT,CASSAGLAYTGELFF
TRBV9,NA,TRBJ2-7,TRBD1,TGTGCCAGCAGCGTAGACCAGGGACAGGGCTCCTACGAGCAGTACTTC,CASSVDQGQGSYEQYF
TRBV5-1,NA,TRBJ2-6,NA,TGCGCCAGCAGCGGGGGGACAGCCCAGGGGGCCAACGTCCTGACTTTC,CASSGGTAQGANVLTF
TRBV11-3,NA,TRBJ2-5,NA,TGTGCCAGCAGCTTAGGGGAGAACACAGGGCGAGAGACCCAGTACTTC,CASSLGENTGRETQYF
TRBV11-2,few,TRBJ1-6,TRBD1,TGTGCCAGCAGCTTCGACAGGGGTTATTCACCCCTCCACTTT,CASSFDRGYSPLHF
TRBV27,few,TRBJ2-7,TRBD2,TGTGCCAGCAGACGGACTAGCGAGATCGAGCAGTACTTC,CASRRTSEIEQYF
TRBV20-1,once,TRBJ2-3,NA,TGCAGTGCACCGCCGGGTCCTACGCAGTATTTT,CSAPPGPTQYF
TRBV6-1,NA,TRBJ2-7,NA,TGTGCCAGCAGTGCTGGCACGTACTCCTACGAGCAGTACTTC,CASSAGTYSYEQYF
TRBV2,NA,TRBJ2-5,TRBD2,TGTGCCAGCAGTGTCGGGGGGGCCAAGACCCAGTACTTC,CASSVGGAKTQYF
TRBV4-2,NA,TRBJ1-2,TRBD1,TGTGCCAGCAGTTTCACCGGGACAGATAGGGGCTACACCTTC,CASSFTGTDRGYTF
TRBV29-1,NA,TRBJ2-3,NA,TGCAGCGTTGAAGACAGTAACACAGATACGCAGTATTTT,CSVEDSNTDTQYF
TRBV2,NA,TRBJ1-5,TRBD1,TGTGCCAGCAGTGAAAGAGGGGGCTATGGTCAGCCCCAGCATTTT,CASSERGGYGQPQHF
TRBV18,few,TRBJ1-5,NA,TGTGCCAGCTCACCGGTCGGGACCGGCAATCAGCCCCAGCATTTT,CASSPVGTGNQPQHF
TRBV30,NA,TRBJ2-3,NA,TGTGCCTGGAGTACCCCGTGGGCACTACGCACAGATACGCAGTATTTT,CAWSTPWALRTDTQYF
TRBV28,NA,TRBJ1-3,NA,TGTGCCAGCAGCCGAACAGTTTCTGGAAACACCATATATTTT,CASSRTVSGNTIYF
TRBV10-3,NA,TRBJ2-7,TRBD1,TGTGCCTATGGACAGGGAGAATCCTACGAGCAGTACTTC,CAYGQGESYEQYF
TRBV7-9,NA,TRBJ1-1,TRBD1,TGTGCCAGCAGCCGGACAGGGAACACTGAAGCTTTCTTT,CASSRTGNTEAFF